This T cell receptor beta chain was captured in a study of OX40 agonist ivuxolimab in advanced cancers. TCRdb's copy holds only in-frame clones and misses some; the assay was immunoSEQ multiplex PCR. The repertoire consists of 77,000 or so clones, with roughly nine tenths occurring once and the leading ten covering about 0.4%. Baseline, cycle 4 day 1, and cycle 7 day 1 were the blood sampling points. Study-wide findings and caveats: Expanded clones belonging to CD8+ T cells outnumbered, on average, those of CD4+.

Concerning this clone itself: Its target is not known.

CDR1 is SGHAT and CDR2 is FQNNGV in the germline V gene. V was clipped by 1 base and J by 10 bases; unmatched bases: 6. CDR3 length: 16 residues. The specimen was CD4+ or CD8+ T cells sorted from blood, collected in a trial of the OX40 agonist ivuxolimab. This chain uses TRBV11-2 with TRBJ2-1; TRBD2 matches 14 bases. The receptor comes from an adult with an advanced solid tumor such as melanoma, head and neck, liver or kidney cancer. CDR3 DNA sequence: TGTGCCAGCAGCTTAGGGACTAGCGGGAGGCCCCGGGAGCAGTTCTTC. It encodes CASSLGTSGRPREQFF. Looking up the rest from reference TRBV11-2 and TRBJ2-1 gives the full variable domain: EAGVAQSPRYKIIEKRQSVAFWCNPISGHATLYWYQQILGQGPKLLIQFQNNGVVDDSQLPKDRFSAERLKGVDSTLKIQPAKLEDSAVYLCASSLGTSGRPREQFFGPGTRLTVL.